Listed below are T cell receptor beta chains from one sample, sequenced in a study of shared clonotypes between healthy human individuals. TCRdb's table, derived via immunoSEQ multiplex PCR, lists solely in-frame clones and lacks some. The sample has about 2 million clones; over 85% are singletons. Sequenced: naive CD8+ T cells sorted from blood. The source of these receptors is a man between 18 and 29 years old in good health. The CDR3 runs from the conserved cysteine through the conserved F or W. A D gene is named only where the DNA matches it firmly. Expanded clones get a size class; other rows say once, few or many, or leave the size out.

length: 15
J: TRBJ2-2
D: -
V: TRBV27
size: -
CDR3: CASSFGGGSGGELFF
DNA: TGTGCCAGCAGTTTTGGGGGGGGCAGTGGCGGGGAGCTGTTTTTT

length: 18
J: TRBJ2-2
D: TRBD2
V: TRBV4-1
size: -
CDR3: CASSHLPQEREGTGELFF
DNA: TGCGCCAGCAGCCACCTCCCCCAAGAGCGGGAGGGCACCGGGGAGCTGTTTTTT

length: 13
J: TRBJ2-7
D: -
V: TRBV7-8
size: once
CDR3: CASSWDGSYEQYF
DNA: TGTGCCAGCAGCTGGGACGGCTCCTACGAGCAGTACTTC

length: 13
J: TRBJ1-5
D: -
V: TRBV19
size: -
CDR3: CASSVGEGQPQHF
DNA: TGTGCCAGTAGTGTGGGAGAGGGTCAGCCCCAGCATTTT

length: 16
J: TRBJ2-2
D: TRBD1
V: TRBV29-1
size: -
CDR3: CSAQNFGQGWPGELFF
DNA: TGCAGCGCCCAGAATTTCGGACAGGGATGGCCCGGGGAGCTGTTTTTT

length: 14
J: TRBJ1-3
D: -
V: TRBV9
size: -
CDR3: CASSPSGAGNTIYF
DNA: TGTGCCAGCAGCCCATCAGGGGCTGGAAACACCATATATTTT

length: 14
J: TRBJ2-7
D: TRBD1
V: TRBV19
size: -
CDR3: CASAYRQGDYEQYF
DNA: TGTGCCAGTGCATACCGACAGGGGGACTACGAGCAGTACTTC

length: 15
J: TRBJ2-4
D: TRBD1
V: TRBV9
size: -
CDR3: CASSAGSGTGNIQYF
DNA: TGTGCCAGCAGCGCCGGCTCCGGGACAGGAAACATTCAGTACTTC

length: 12
J: TRBJ2-1
D: -
V: TRBV30
size: few
CDR3: CAWSVVGHEQFF
DNA: TGTGCCTGGAGTGTAGTTGGGCATGAGCAGTTCTTC

length: 13
J: TRBJ2-2
D: -
V: TRBV10-3
size: -
CDR3: CAISESGTGELFF
DNA: TGTGCCATCAGTGAGTCAGGCACCGGGGAGCTGTTTTTT

length: 14
J: TRBJ1-2
D: -
V: TRBV19
size: -
CDR3: CASSSTDYNYGYTF
DNA: TGTGCCAGTAGTTCTACGGACTACAACTATGGCTACACCTTC

length: 15
J: TRBJ1-2
D: -
V: TRBV4-2
size: -
CDR3: CASSQDPAGADGYTF
DNA: TGTGCCAGCAGCCAAGATCCGGCGGGGGCTGATGGCTACACCTTC

length: 18
J: TRBJ1-6
D: -
V: TRBV10-2
size: -
CDR3: CASSESGPPSSYNSPLHF
DNA: TGCGCCAGCAGTGAGTCCGGTCCGCCGAGCTCCTATAATTCACCCCTCCACTTT

length: 14
J: TRBJ1-1
D: -
V: TRBV9
size: -
CDR3: CASSVESVGGEAFF
DNA: TGTGCCAGCAGCGTAGAGTCTGTCGGGGGTGAAGCTTTCTTT

length: 15
J: TRBJ1-6
D: -
V: TRBV28
size: -
CDR3: CASTPRGAFNSPLHF
DNA: TGTGCCAGCACCCCAAGGGGGGCTTTTAATTCACCCCTCCACTTT

length: 16
J: TRBJ2-7
D: -
V: TRBV28
size: -
CDR3: CASSSREGGPPYEQYF
DNA: TGTGCCAGCAGTTCCCGTGAGGGCGGACCGCCCTACGAGCAGTACTTC

length: 18
J: TRBJ2-5
D: TRBD2
V: TRBV5-4
size: -
CDR3: CASSPNLGSGVLQETQYF
DNA: TGTGCCAGCAGCCCAAACCTAGGTAGCGGGGTCCTACAAGAGACCCAGTACTTC

length: 16
J: TRBJ2-3
D: TRBD2
V: TRBV11-2
size: -
CDR3: CASSLGAGGPGDTQYF
DNA: TGTGCCAGCAGCTTAGGAGCGGGGGGGCCTGGGGATACGCAGTATTTT

length: 17
J: TRBJ2-2
D: -
V: TRBV18
size: -
CDR3: CASSPPFLGRSTGELFF
DNA: TGTGCCAGCTCACCACCGTTCCTGGGGAGGAGCACCGGGGAGCTGTTTTTT

length: 13
J: TRBJ2-3
D: -
V: TRBV13
size: -
CDR3: CASSSRGTDTQYF
DNA: TGTGCCAGCAGCTCGAGGGGCACAGATACGCAGTATTTT

length: 15
J: TRBJ2-5
D: -
V: TRBV6-5
size: -
CDR3: CASSYNSGVGETQYF
DNA: TGTGCCAGCAGTTACAATAGCGGAGTAGGAGAGACCCAGTACTTC

length: 10
J: TRBJ2-2
D: -
V: TRBV10-2
size: -
CDR3: CASSSGELFF
DNA: TGCGCCAGCAGCAGCGGGGAGCTGTTTTTT

length: 13
J: TRBJ2-7
D: -
V: TRBV7-2
size: -
CDR3: CASSLSSFHEQYF
DNA: TGTGCCAGCAGCTTGAGCAGTTTCCACGAGCAGTACTTC

length: 12
J: TRBJ1-6
D: -
V: TRBV28
size: -
CDR3: CASTDFNSPLHF
DNA: TGTGCCAGCACGGATTTCAATTCACCCCTCCACTTT

length: 14
J: TRBJ1-2
D: -
V: TRBV9
size: -
CDR3: CASSPNEGAYGYTF
DNA: TGTGCCAGCAGCCCAAATGAGGGTGCCTATGGCTACACCTTC

length: 13
J: TRBJ2-7
D: -
V: TRBV27
size: -
CDR3: CASKGWESYEQYF
DNA: TGTGCCAGCAAAGGCTGGGAATCCTACGAGCAGTACTTC

length: 14
J: TRBJ2-1
D: -
V: TRBV25-1
size: -
CDR3: CASSEGAGGNEQFF
DNA: TGTGCCAGCAGTGAAGGGGCTGGAGGGAATGAGCAGTTCTTC

length: 16
J: TRBJ1-6
D: -
V: TRBV2
size: many
CDR3: CASIPEAGAHLGTLHF
DNA: TGTGCCAGCATCCCTGAAGCCGGGGCGCATCTGGGAACCCTCCACTTT

length: 16
J: TRBJ2-3
D: TRBD1
V: TRBV4-1
size: -
CDR3: CASSMSTGGAADTQYF
DNA: TGCGCCAGCAGCATGTCAACAGGGGGCGCCGCAGATACGCAGTATTTT

length: 13
J: TRBJ1-1
D: -
V: TRBV6-6
size: many
CDR3: CASTSRRLAEAFF
DNA: TGTGCCAGCACTTCCCGGAGATTAGCTGAAGCTTTCTTT

length: 14
J: TRBJ2-7
D: -
V: TRBV13
size: -
CDR3: CASSPRSRSYEQYF
DNA: TGTGCCAGCAGCCCCCGGTCGCGCTCCTACGAGCAGTACTTC

length: 13
J: TRBJ1-2
D: -
V: TRBV27
size: -
CDR3: CASSLSSVDGYTF
DNA: TGTGCCAGCAGTTTAAGTTCAGTTGATGGCTACACCTTC

length: 15
J: TRBJ2-1
D: -
V: TRBV30
size: -
CDR3: CACFPRSLTYNEQFF
DNA: TGTGCCTGTTTCCCCAGGAGCCTTACCTACAATGAGCAGTTCTTC

length: 13
J: TRBJ2-2
D: -
V: TRBV4-1
size: -
CDR3: CASSLELAGELFF
DNA: TGCGCCAGCAGCCTAGAGTTAGCCGGGGAGCTGTTTTTT

length: 11
J: TRBJ2-2
D: -
V: TRBV19
size: -
CDR3: CASRTAGELFF
DNA: TGTGCCAGTAGGACAGCCGGGGAGCTGTTTTTT

length: 16
J: TRBJ2-4
D: -
V: TRBV4-1
size: -
CDR3: CASSQEPEGLSGIQYF
DNA: TGCGCCAGCAGCCAAGAACCAGAGGGGCTGTCGGGCATTCAGTACTTC

length: 10
J: TRBJ2-7
D: -
V: TRBV29-1
size: -
CDR3: CSVEGSEQYF
DNA: TGCAGCGTTGAGGGTTCCGAGCAGTACTTC

length: 14
J: TRBJ1-1
D: -
V: TRBV15
size: -
CDR3: CATSRESLNTEAFF
DNA: TGTGCCACCAGCAGAGAATCGCTGAACACTGAAGCTTTCTTT

length: 15
J: TRBJ2-5
D: -
V: TRBV5-1
size: -
CDR3: CASSGRTPSAETQYF
DNA: TGCGCCAGCAGCGGGCGGACTCCGTCTGCGGAGACCCAGTACTTC

length: 13
J: TRBJ1-1
D: -
V: TRBV9
size: -
CDR3: CASSVTDNTEAFF
DNA: TGTGCCAGCAGCGTCACAGATAACACTGAAGCTTTCTTT

length: 18
J: TRBJ1-5
D: TRBD1
V: TRBV2
size: -
CDR3: CASSLTKTGGSGNQPQHF
DNA: TGTGCCAGCAGCCTGACCAAAACAGGGGGCAGCGGCAATCAGCCCCAGCATTTT

length: 15
J: TRBJ1-2
D: -
V: TRBV11-2
size: -
CDR3: CASSLGSGVAYGYTF
DNA: TGTGCCAGCAGCTTAGGATCCGGGGTGGCGTATGGCTACACCTTC

length: 12
J: TRBJ1-2
D: -
V: TRBV6-1
size: -
CDR3: CASSAYREGYTF
DNA: TGTGCCAGCAGTGCCTACAGGGAGGGCTACACCTTC

length: 14
J: TRBJ2-7
D: TRBD1
V: TRBV6-5
size: -
CDR3: CASSYGGQMYEQYF
DNA: TGTGCCAGCAGTTACGGGGGACAGATGTACGAGCAGTACTTC

length: 15
J: TRBJ1-2
D: -
V: TRBV7-6
size: -
CDR3: CASSLGEGLGYGYTF
DNA: TGTGCCAGCAGCTTAGGAGAGGGGTTAGGCTATGGCTACACCTTC